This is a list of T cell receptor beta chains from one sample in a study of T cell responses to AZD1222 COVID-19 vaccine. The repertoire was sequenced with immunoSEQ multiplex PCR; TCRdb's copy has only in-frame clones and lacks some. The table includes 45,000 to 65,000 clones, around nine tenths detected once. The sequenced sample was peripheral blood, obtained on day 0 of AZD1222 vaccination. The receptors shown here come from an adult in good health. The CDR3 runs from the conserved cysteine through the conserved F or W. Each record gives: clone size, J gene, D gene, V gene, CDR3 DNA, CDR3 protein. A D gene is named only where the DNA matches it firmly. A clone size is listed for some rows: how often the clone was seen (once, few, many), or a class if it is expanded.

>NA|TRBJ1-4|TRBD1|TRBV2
TGTGCCAGCAGTCGGACAGGGTACAATGAAAAACTGTTTTTT
CASSRTGYNEKLFF
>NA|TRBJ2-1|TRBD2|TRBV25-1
TGTGCCAGCAGTGAATCCGTCAGCGGGAGCTTTGGCGATGAGCAGTTCTTC
CASSESVSGSFGDEQFF
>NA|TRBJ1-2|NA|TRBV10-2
TGCGCCAGCAGCGGCGTACGGACACCTAACTATGGCTACACCTTC
CASSGVRTPNYGYTF
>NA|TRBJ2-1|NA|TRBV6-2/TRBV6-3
TGTGCCAGCAGCCGCGACAGGAGCTCCTACAATGAGCAGTTCTTC
CASSRDRSSYNEQFF
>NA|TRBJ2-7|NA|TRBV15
TGTGCCACCAGCAGAGATAAGAATAGGGTAGGATACGAGCAGTACTTC
CATSRDKNRVGYEQYF
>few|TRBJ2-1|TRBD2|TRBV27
TGTGCCAGCAAACGGGGGGGTCGTACCAACAATGAGCAGTTCTTC
CASKRGGRTNNEQFF
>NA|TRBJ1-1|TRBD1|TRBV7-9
TGTGCCAGCAGTGGACAGGGGGCCACTGAAGCTTTCTTT
CASSGQGATEAFF
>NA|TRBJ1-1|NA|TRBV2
TGTGCCAGCCGGTTAATGGGGGACACTGAAGCTTTCTTT
CASRLMGDTEAFF
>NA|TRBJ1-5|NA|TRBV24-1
TGTGCCACCAGTGATCCAGGTGCCAATCAGCCCCAGCATTTT
CATSDPGANQPQHF
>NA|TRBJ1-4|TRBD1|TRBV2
TGTGCCAGCAGTCAAAGACAGGGGCGAGAGGAAAAACTGTTTTTT
CASSQRQGREEKLFF
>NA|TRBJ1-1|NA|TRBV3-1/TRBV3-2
TGTGCCAGCAGTCTGAGCTCTGAAGCTTTCTTT
CASSLSSEAFF
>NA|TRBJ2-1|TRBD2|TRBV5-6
TGTGCCAGCAGCTTTTCCACTAGCGGGTACAATGAGCAGTTCTTC
CASSFSTSGYNEQFF
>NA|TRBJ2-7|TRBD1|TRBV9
TGTGCCAGCAGGGGACAGGGCGATTACGAGCAGTACTTC
CASRGQGDYEQYF
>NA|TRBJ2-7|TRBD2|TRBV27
TGTGCCAGCACCCCGACTAGCGGGGGATCCTACGAGCAGTACTTC
CASTPTSGGSYEQYF
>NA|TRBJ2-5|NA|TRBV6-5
TGTGCCAGCAGTTACCGTGGACAGAACCAAGAGACCCAGTACTTC
CASSYRGQNQETQYF
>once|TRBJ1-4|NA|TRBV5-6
TGTGCCAGCAGCGAAGGGGTATCGGATGAAAAACTGTTTTTT
CASSEGVSDEKLFF
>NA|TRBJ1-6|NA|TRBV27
TGTGCCAGCAGTTTAGGTCTGAGGAATTCACCCCTCCACTTT
CASSLGLRNSPLHF
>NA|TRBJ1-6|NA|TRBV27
TGTGCCAGCAGTTTACGGTCCGTGGGCAGCTCCTATAATTCACCCCTCCACTTT
CASSLRSVGSSYNSPLHF
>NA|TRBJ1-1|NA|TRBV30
TGTGCCTGGAGTAGGGAGTTAAACACTGAAGCTTTCTTT
CAWSRELNTEAFF
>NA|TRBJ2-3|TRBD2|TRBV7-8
TGTGCCAGCAGCCTATCTAGCGGGAGGGCCTTGTTGGATTTT
CASSLSSGRALLDF
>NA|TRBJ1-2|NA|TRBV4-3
TGCGCCAGCAGCCAAGACATGAGTGCACACACCTACACCTTC
CASSQDMSAHTYTF
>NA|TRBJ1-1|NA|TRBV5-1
TGCGCCAGCAGCTTGGATGGCCAGGGGAGTAACACTGAAGCTTTCTTT
CASSLDGQGSNTEAFF
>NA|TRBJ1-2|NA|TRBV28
TGTGCCAGCAGTTCGCAGGCCTATGGCTACACCTTC
CASSSQAYGYTF
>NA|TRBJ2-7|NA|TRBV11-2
TGTGCCAGCAGTGCACGGAGGGCGAACTCCTACGAGCAGTACTTC
CASSARRANSYEQYF
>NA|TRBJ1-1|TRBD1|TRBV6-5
TGTGCCAGCAGTTACGCAGGGGACAGGCCGAACACTGAAGCTTTCTTT
CASSYAGDRPNTEAFF
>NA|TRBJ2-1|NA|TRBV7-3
TGTGCCAGCAGCCCCGGGGTAGCAGACAATGAGCAGTTCTTC
CASSPGVADNEQFF
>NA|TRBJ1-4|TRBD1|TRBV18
TGTGCCAGCTCACCAAGACAGGGGGATGAAAAACTGTTTTTT
CASSPRQGDEKLFF
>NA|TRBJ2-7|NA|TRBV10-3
TGTGCCATCAGTGACTCAGGGGTCGACGAGCAGTACTTC
CAISDSGVDEQYF
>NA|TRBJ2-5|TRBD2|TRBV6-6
TGTGCCAGCAGCTTAGGGACTAGCGGGAGGGAGACCCAGTACTTC
CASSLGTSGRETQYF
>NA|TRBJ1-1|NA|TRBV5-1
TGCGCCAGCAGCTTGGCCCTCGGAGGTATGAACACTGAAGCTTTCTTT
CASSLALGGMNTEAFF
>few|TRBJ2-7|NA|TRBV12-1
TGTGCCAGCAGCTTTGACGGCCCCCCGGTGCGCGAGCAGTACTTC
CASSFDGPPVREQYF
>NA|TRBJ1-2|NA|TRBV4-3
TGCGCCAGCAGCCAAGAAGGAAAAAGGCGCAACCTGCGGGGTGGCTACACCTTC
CASSQEGKRRNLRGGYTF
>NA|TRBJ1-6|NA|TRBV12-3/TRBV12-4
TGTGCCAGCAACCAAGGGGGGTTTTCACCCCTCCACTTT
CASNQGGFSPLHF
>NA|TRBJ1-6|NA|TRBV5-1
TGCGCCAGCAGCTTGGTGCAGGGGATGTCCTATAATTCACCCCTCCACTTT
CASSLVQGMSYNSPLHF
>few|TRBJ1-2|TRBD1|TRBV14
TGTGCCAGCAGCCGCACATCCAGGGGGGATGGCTACACCTTC
CASSRTSRGDGYTF
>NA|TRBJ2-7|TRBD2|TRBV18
TGTGCCAGCTCACGGGAGACTAGCGGGAGGGCCGGGGAGCAGTACTTC
CASSRETSGRAGEQYF
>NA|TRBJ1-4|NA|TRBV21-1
TGTGCCAGCAGCAGAGGAGGACACTCCTTCTCCGCAACTAATGAAAAACTGTTTTTT
CASSRGGHSFSATNEKLFF
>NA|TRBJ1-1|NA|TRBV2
TGTGCCAGCAGGCTGGACACCCCGGGCGCTGAAGCTTTCTTT
CASRLDTPGAEAFF
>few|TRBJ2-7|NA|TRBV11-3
TGTGCCAGCAGCTTCGGAGACGAGCAGTACTTC
CASSFGDEQYF
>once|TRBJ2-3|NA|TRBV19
TGTGCCTCCCAGGGGAGGGGATTTAGCACAGATACGCAGTATTTT
CASQGRGFSTDTQYF
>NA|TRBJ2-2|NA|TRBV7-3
TGTGCCAGCAGCTTAAGCGCTTCGGGGCTCACCGGGGAGCTGTTTTTT
CASSLSASGLTGELFF
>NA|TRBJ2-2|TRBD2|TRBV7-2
TGTGCCAGCAGCTTTTCGGGGACTAAGTTAACTTCCGGGGAGCTGTTTTTT
CASSFSGTKLTSGELFF
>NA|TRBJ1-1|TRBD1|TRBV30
TGTGCCTGGAGTCCGGGACAGGTTAACACTGAAGCTTTCTTT
CAWSPGQVNTEAFF
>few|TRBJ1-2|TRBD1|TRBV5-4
TGTGCCAGCAGCGGGGGACAGATACGTAGTACTAACTATGGCTACACCTTC
CASSGGQIRSTNYGYTF
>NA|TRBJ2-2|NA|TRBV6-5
TGTGCCAGCAGTTACGAGGGTCGTAGCACCGGGGAGCTGTTTTTT
CASSYEGRSTGELFF
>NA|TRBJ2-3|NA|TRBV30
TGTGCCTGGGGCCAGGGGGGGGTGGCAGATACGCAGTATTTT
CAWGQGGVADTQYF
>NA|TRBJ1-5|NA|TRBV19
TGTGCCAGTAGTCGGACCGTTGATAGCAATCAGCCCCAGCATTTT
CASSRTVDSNQPQHF